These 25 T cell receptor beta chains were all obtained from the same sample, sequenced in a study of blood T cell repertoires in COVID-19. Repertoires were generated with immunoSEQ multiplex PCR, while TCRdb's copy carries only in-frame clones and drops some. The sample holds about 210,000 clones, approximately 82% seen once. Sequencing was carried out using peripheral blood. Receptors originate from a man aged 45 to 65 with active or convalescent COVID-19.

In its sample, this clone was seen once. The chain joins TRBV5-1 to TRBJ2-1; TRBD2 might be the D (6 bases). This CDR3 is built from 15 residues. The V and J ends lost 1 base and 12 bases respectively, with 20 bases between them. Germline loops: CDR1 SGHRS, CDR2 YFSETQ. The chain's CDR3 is CASSLSQNSGEPQFF. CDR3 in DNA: TGCGCCAGCAGCTTGTCCCAAAATAGCGGAGAGCCGCAGTTCTTC.

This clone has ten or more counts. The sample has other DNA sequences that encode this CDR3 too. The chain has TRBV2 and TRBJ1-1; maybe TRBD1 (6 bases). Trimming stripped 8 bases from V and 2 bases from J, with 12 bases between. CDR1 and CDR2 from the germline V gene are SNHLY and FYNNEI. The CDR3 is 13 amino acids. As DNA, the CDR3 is TGTGCCAGCTCCGGACAGCCTAACACTGAAGCTTTCTTT. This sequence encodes CASSGQPNTEAFF. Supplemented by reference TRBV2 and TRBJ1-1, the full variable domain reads EPEVTQTPSHQVTQMGQEVILRCVPISNHLYFYWYRQILGQKVEFLVSFYNNEISEKSEIFDDQFSVERPDGSNFTLKIRSTKLEDSAMYFCASSGQPNTEAFFGQGTRLTVV.

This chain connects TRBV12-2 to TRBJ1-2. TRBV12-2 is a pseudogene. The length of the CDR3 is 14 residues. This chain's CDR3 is CASRRRGYNYGYTF. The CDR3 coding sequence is TGTGCAAGTCGGAGGAGGGGCTATAACTATGGCTACACCTTC.

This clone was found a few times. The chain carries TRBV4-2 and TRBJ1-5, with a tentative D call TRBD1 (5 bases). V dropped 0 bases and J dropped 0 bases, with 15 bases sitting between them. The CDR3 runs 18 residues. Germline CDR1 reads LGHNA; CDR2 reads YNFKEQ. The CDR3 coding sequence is TGTGCCAGCAGCCAAGAAGGGCCTCGACAGTATAGCAATCAGCCCCAGCATTTT. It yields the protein CASSQEGPRQYSNQPQHF.

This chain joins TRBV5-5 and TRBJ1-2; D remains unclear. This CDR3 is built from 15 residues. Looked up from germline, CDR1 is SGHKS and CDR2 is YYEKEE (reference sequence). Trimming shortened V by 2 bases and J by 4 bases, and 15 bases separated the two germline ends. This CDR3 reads CASSFTLDRGYGYTF. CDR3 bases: TGTGCCAGCAGCTTTACCCTCGACCGGGGCTATGGCTACACCTTC.

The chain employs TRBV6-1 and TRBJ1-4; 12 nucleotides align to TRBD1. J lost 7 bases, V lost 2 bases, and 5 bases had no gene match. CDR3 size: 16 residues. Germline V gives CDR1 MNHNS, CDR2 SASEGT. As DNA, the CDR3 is TGTGCCAGCAGTGAACCGGGACAGGGGGCTAGTGAAAAACTGTTTTTT. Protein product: CASSEPGQGASEKLFF.

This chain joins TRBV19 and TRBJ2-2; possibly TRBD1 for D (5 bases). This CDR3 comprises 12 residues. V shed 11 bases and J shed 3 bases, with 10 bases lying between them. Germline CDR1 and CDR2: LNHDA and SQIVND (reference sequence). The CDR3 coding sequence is TGTGCCGGGCAGGGTTACACCGGGGAGCTGTTTTTT. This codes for CAGQGYTGELFF.

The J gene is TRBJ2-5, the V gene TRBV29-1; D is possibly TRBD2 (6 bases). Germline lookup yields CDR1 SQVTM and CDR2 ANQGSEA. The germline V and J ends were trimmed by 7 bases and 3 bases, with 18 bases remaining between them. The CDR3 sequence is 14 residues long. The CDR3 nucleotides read TGCAGCGCCAAAAGCGCGTCGGGGGAAGAGACCCAGTACTTC. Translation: CSAKSASGEETQYF.

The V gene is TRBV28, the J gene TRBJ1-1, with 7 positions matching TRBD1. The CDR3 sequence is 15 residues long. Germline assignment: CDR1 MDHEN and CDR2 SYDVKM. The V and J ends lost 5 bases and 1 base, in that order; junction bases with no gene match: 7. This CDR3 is CASSPNRGWNTEAFF. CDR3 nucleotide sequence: TGTGCCAGCAGTCCGAACAGGGGCTGGAACACTGAAGCTTTCTTT.

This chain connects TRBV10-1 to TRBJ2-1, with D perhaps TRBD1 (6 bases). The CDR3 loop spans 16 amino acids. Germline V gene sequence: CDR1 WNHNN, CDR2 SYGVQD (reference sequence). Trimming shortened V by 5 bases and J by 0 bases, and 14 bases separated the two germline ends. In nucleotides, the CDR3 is TGCGCCAGCAGTCCCGGGACACAAAGCTCCTACAATGAGCAGTTCTTC. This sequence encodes CASSPGTQSSYNEQFF.

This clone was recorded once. In nucleotides, the CDR3 is TGTGCCAGCAGCTTTGACCCTAGCGGGGCCCCCGATACGCAGTATTTT. Its translation is CASSFDPSGAPDTQYF. The chain is built from TRBV12-1 and TRBJ2-3; the table's TRBD2 call for D was not verified on the DNA. TRBV12-1 represents a pseudogene. CDR3 size: 16 residues.

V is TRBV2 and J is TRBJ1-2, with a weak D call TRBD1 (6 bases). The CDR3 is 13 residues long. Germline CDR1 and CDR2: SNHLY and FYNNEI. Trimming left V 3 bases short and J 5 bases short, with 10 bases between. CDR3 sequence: CASSEGRGYGYTF. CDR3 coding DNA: TGTGCCAGCAGTGAGGGCAGGGGATATGGCTACACCTTC.

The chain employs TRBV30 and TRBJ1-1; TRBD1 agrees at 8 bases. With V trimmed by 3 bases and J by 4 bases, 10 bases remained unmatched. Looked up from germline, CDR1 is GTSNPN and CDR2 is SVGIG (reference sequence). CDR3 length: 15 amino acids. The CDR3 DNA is TGTGCCTGGAGGCCCCCTGGACAGGGAGGCACTGAAGCTTTCTTT. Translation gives CAWRPPGQGGTEAFF.

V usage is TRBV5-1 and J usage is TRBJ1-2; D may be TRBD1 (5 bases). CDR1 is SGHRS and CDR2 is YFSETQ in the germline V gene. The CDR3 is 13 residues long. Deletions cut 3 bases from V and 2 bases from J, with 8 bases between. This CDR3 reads CASSSGQNYGYTF. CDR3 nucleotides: TGCGCCAGCAGCTCCGGACAAAACTATGGCTACACCTTC.

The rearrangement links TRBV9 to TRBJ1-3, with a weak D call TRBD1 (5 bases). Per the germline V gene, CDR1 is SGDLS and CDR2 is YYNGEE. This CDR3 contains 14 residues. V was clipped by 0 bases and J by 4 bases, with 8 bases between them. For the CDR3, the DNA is TGTGCCAGCAGCGTAGGGACACCAGGAAACACCATATATTTT. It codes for CASSVGTPGNTIYF.

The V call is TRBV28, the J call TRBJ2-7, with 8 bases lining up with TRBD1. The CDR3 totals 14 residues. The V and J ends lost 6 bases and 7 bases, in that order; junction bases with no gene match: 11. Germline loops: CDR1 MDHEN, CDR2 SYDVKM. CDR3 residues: CASRLPQGAGEQYF. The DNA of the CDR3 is TGTGCCAGCAGGCTCCCGCAGGGGGCGGGGGAGCAGTACTTC.

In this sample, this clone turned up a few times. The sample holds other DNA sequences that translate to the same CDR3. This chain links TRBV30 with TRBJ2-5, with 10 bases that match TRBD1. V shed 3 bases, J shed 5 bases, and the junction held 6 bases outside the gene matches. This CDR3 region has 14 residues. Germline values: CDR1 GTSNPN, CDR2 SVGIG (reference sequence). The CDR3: CAWSGQGGRETQYF. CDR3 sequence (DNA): TGTGCCTGGAGCGGACAGGGGGGCCGCGAGACCCAGTACTTC.

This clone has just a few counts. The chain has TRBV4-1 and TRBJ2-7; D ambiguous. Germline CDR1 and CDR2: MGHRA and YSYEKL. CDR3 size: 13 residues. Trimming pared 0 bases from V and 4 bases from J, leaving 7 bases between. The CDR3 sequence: CASSQEARYEQYF. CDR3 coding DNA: TGCGCCAGCAGCCAAGAGGCGAGGTACGAGCAGTACTTC.

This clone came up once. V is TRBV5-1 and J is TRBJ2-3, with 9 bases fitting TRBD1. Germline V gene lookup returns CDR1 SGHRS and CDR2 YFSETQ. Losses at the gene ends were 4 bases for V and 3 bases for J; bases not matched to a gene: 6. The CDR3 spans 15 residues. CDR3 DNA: TGCGCCAGCAGCACGGGGACAGGGAATACAGATACGCAGTATTTT. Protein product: CASSTGTGNTDTQYF.

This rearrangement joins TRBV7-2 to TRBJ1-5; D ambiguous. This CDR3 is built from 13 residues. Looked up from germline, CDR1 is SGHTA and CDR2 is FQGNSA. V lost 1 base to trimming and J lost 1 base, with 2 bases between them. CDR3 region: CASSLVSNQPQHF. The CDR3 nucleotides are TGTGCCAGCAGCTTAGTAAGCAATCAGCCCCAGCATTTT.

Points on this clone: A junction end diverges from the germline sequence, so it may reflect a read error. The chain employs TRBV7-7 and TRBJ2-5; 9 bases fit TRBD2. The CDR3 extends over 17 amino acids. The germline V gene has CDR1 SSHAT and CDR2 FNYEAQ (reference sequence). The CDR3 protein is CASSFNAGGEYQETQYF. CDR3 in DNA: TGTGCTAGCAGCTTTAATGCGGGGGGGGAGTACCAAGAGACCCAGTACTTC.

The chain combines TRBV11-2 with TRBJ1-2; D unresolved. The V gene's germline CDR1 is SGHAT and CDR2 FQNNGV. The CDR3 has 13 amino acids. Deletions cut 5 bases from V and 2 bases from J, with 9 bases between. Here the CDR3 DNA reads TGTGCCAGCAGCCTAGGGCAGAACTATGGCTACACCTTC. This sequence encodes CASSLGQNYGYTF.

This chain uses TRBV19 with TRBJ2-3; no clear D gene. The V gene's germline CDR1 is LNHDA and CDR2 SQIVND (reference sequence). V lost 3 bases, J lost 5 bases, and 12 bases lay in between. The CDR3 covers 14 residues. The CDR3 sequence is CASSIRRLGDTQYF. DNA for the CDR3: TGTGCCAGTAGTATTCGCAGGTTGGGAGATACGCAGTATTTT.

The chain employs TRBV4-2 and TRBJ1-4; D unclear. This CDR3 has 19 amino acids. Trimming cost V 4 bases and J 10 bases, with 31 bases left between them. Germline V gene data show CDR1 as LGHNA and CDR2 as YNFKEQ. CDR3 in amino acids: CASSLYNGEGKGWSGKLFF. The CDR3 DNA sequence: TGTGCCAGCAGCCTATATAATGGGGAGGGCAAAGGGTGGAGTGGAAAACTGTTTTTT.

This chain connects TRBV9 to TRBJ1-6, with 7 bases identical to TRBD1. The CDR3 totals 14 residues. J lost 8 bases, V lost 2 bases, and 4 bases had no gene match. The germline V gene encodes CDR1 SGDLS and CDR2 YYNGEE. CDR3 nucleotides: TGTGCCAGCAGCGTGGGGCAGGGGGATTCACCCCTCCACTTT. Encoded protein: CASSVGQGDSPLHF.